This TCR beta chain was sequenced for a study of shared clonotypes between healthy human individuals. Turning to the study itself: Per donor, three plates held CD4 naive cells, three held CD4 memory, two held CD8 naive and one held CD8 memory.

Per the germline V gene, CDR1 is MNHEY and CDR2 is SVGAGI. V was trimmed by 3 bases and J by 0 bases, leaving 6 bases between them. CDR3 length: 15 residues. Findings and caveats of the study: With a handful of donors compared, 5% to 5.5% of naive CD4 clonotypes were shared. Since donors were few, the genetic and exposure-history diversity represented was limited.

TCRdb's table, derived via immunoSEQ multiplex PCR, lists solely in-frame clones and lacks some. The sample has some 2.1 million clones; approximately 95% are singletons. Points on this clone: The antigen is undetermined.

The clonotype was recovered from a man between 18 and 29 years old in good health. The chain is built from TRBV6-5 and TRBJ1-6; D uncertain. Sequencing was done on a sample of naive CD4+ T cells sorted from blood. Specified subset: CD45RA+ positively selected. The CDR3 protein is CASSYAGSYNSPLHF. In nucleotides, the CDR3 is TGTGCCAGCAGTTATGCGGGCTCCTATAATTCACCCCTCCACTTT.